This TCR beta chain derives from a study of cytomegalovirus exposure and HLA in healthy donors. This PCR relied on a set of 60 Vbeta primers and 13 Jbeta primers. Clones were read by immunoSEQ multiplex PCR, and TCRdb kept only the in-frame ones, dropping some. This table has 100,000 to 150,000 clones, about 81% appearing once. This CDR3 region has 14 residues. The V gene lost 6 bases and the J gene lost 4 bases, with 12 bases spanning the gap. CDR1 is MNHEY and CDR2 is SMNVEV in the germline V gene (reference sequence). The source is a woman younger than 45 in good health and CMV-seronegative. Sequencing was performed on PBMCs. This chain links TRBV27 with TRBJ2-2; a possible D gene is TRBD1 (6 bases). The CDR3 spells CASRNRAGTGELFF. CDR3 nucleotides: TGTGCCAGCAGAAACAGGGCTGGCACCGGGGAGCTGTTTTTT.